The rows below give T cell receptor beta chains drawn from one sample of a study of blood T cell repertoires in COVID-19. Sequenced by immunoSEQ multiplex PCR; TCRdb stores in-frame clones only, minus some. The sample contains roughly 100,000 clones, 65% to 80% of which appear only once. Sequenced material: peripheral blood. Every receptor here comes from a woman aged 70 to 79 with acute or convalescent COVID-19. Each CDR3 is given with its conserved first and last residue. Clone size appears in some rows only: once, few, many, or a class for an expanded clone.

TRBV6-6	.	TRBJ1-1	CASSPPGGGVGEAFF
TRBV2	.	TRBJ2-6	CASREGPEYAGANVLTF
TRBV24-1	.	TRBJ2-1	CATSDSGTDPNEQFF
TRBV6-5	.	TRBJ1-6	CASSYEISYNSPLHF
TRBV24-1	.	TRBJ2-1	CATSAGTSGYNEQFF
TRBV6-1	.	TRBJ1-6	CASSDRRAIGSPLHF
TRBV19	.	TRBJ1-2	CASMPGQGNYGYTF
TRBV30	.	TRBJ2-5	CAWSRRGAPETQYF
TRBV6-4	.	TRBJ1-3	CATPFRRDSGNTIYF
TRBV6-5	.	TRBJ2-7	CASIPTGPLYEQYF
TRBV5-8	.	TRBJ2-7	CASSNRGHYEQYF
TRBV9	few	TRBJ1-6	CASSPRWGQNNSPLHF
TRBV19	.	TRBJ1-1	CASSIGRGSEAFF
TRBV7-9	.	TRBJ1-5	CASSLALGGQSNQPQHF
TRBV28	once	TRBJ1-5	CASRSGGNQPQHF
TRBV2	.	TRBJ1-5	CASSEGGPNQPQHF
TRBV10-1	.	TRBJ1-2	CASSGLSGYTF
TRBV19	.	TRBJ2-1	CASSISTHSYNEQFF
TRBV24-1	.	TRBJ2-1	CATSDPLTGGNINEQFF
TRBV27	.	TRBJ2-7	CASSFLRDRGYEQYF
TRBV7-2	.	TRBJ2-2	CASSRTGAGGELFF
TRBV6-6	.	TRBJ1-4	CASSPGQGASATNEKLFF
TRBV4-2	.	TRBJ2-6	CASSQDAGGAGANVLTF
TRBV28	.	TRBJ2-5	CASSSTAPGQETQYF
TRBV6-5	.	TRBJ2-2	CASGPGQGFTGELFF
TRBV29-1	.	TRBJ1-2	CSGDRVNYGYTF
TRBV10-3	.	TRBJ2-7	CAISDSRTGYEQYF
TRBV18	.	TRBJ1-1	CASSPNGQGEAFF
TRBV11-3	.	TRBJ2-1	CASSLRTANNEQFF
TRBV7-2	.	TRBJ2-7	CASVRSGTGFSEQYF
TRBV19	few	TRBJ2-2	CASSMYRANTGELFF
TRBV30	.	TRBJ1-1	CAWSPTQGEAFF
TRBV18	.	TRBJ2-7	CASSQARDRGRPYEQYF
TRBV7-9	.	TRBJ1-2	CASSLDSQGYGYTF
TRBV6-5	.	TRBJ1-1	CASRSGTGEAFF
TRBV30	.	TRBJ1-5	CAWSDRQGVDQPQHF
TRBV6-5	.	TRBJ1-1	CASSYSGPSEAFF
TRBV24-1	.	TRBJ2-3	CATSDPRGDTQYF
TRBV4-1	.	TRBJ2-3	CASSRGTSVDTQYF
TRBV6-2/TRBV6-3	.	TRBJ1-1	CASSQGVGPFF
TRBV19	.	TRBJ2-7	CASSISGKEQYF
TRBV6-1	.	TRBJ2-5	CASSDGVRRGSSGKTQYF
TRBV18	few	TRBJ1-1	CASSPPSGVENTEAFF
TRBV3-1/TRBV3-2	.	TRBJ2-5	CASSQDPGLGTQYF
TRBV9	once	TRBJ1-2	CASSPRTGANYGYTF
TRBV10-3	.	TRBJ1-1	CAISELGQGNTEAFF
TRBV3-1/TRBV3-2	.	TRBJ2-7	CASSQNPDRAQQYF
TRBV7-9	.	TRBJ1-2	CASSPDINYGYTF